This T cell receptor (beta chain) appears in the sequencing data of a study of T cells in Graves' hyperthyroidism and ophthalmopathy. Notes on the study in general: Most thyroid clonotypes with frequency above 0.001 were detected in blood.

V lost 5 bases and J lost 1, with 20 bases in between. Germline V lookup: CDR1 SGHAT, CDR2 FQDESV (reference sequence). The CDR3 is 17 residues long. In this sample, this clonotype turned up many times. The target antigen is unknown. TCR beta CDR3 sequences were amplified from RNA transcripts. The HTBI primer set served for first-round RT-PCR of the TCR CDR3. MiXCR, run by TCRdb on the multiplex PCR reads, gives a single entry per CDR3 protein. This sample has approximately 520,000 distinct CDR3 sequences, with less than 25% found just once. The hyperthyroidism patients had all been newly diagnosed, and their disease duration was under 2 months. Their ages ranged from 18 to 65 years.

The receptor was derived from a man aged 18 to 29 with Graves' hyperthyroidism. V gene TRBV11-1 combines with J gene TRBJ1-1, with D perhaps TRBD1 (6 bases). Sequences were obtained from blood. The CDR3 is CASSPLRGGGWNTEAFF. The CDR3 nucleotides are TGTGCCAGCAGCCCTCTTCGGGGAGGGGGATGGAACACTGAAGCTTTCTTT.